Sequencing of this T cell receptor (beta chain) was carried out in a study of T cell changes during pregnancy in multiple sclerosis. Germline V lookup: CDR1 SGHTA, CDR2 FQGTGA. The CDR3 is made up of 21 amino acids. After removal of 1 base from V and 2 bases from J, the junction contained 19 bases not matched to a gene. A single count supports this clone. Profiled with immunoSEQ multiplex PCR; TCRdb holds only in-frame clones, not every one. The table includes about 38,000 clones, approximately 91% detected once. Sequencing was performed on CD8+ T cells from peripheral blood mononuclear cells, taken after pregnancy. This TCR was sampled from a female donor with multiple sclerosis, enrolled in a pregnancy study. The genes are TRBV7-3 and TRBJ2-7, with 11 positions matching TRBD2. This CDR3 is CASSLKAPLAGGHVDPYEQYF. In nucleotides, the CDR3 is TGTGCCAGCAGCTTAAAAGCCCCGCTAGCGGGAGGACACGTCGATCCCTACGAGCAGTACTTC.